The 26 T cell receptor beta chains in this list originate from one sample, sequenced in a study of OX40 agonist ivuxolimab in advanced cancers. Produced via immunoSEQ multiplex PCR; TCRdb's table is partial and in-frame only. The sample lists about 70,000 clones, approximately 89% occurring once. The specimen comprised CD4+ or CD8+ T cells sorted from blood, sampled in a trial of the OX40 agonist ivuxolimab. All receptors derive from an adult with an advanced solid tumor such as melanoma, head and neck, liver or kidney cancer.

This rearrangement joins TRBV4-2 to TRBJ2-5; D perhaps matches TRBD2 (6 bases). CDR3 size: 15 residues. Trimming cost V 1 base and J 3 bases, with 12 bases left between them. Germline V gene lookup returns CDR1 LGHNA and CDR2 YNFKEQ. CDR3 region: CASSQVGTSKETQYF. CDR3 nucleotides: TGTGCCAGCAGCCAAGTAGGGACTTCGAAAGAGACCCAGTACTTC.

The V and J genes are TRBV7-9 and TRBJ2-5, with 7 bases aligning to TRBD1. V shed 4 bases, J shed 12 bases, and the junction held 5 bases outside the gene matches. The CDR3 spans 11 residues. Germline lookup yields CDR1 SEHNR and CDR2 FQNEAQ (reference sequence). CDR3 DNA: TGTGCCAGCAGCTCTAAGGGACAGAAGTACTTC. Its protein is CASSSKGQKYF.

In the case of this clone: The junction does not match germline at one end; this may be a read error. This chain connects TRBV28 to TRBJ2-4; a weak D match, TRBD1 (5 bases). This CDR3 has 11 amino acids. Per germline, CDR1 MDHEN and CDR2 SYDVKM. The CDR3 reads CASSFQGSVSF. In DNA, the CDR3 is TGTGCCAGCAGTTTCCAGGGTTCTGTGAGCTTC. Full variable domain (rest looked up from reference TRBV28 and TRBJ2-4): DVKVTQSSRYLVKRTGEKVFLECVQDMDHENMFWYRQDPGLGLRLIYFSYDVKMKEKGDIPEGYSVSREKKERFSLILESASTNQTSMYLCASSFQGSVSFGAGTRLSVL.

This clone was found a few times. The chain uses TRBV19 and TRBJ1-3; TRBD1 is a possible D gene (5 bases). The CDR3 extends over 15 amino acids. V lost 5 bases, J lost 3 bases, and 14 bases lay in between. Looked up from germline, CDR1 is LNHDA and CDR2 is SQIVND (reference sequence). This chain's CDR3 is CASSSRTGGGNTIYF. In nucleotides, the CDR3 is TGTGCCAGTAGTTCCCGGACGGGGGGTGGAAACACCATATATTTT.

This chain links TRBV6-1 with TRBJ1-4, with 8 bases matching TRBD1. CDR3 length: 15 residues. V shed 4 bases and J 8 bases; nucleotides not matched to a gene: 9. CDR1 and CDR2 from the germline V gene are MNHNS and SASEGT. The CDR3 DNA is TGTGCCAGCAGTGTCACCGGACAGGGAAGGGAAAAACTGTTTTTT. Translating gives CASSVTGQGREKLFF.

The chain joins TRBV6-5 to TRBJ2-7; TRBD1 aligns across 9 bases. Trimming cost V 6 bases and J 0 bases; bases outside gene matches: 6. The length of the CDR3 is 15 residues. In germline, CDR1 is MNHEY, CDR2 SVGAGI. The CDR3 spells CASRPAGQGSYEQYF. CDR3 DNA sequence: TGTGCCAGCAGGCCCGCGGGACAGGGCTCCTACGAGCAGTACTTC.

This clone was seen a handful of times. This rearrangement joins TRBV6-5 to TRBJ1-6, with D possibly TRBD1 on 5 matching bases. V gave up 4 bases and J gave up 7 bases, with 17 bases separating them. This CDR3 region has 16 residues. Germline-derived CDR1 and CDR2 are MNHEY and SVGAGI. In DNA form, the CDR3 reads TGTGCCAGCAGTTCCGGGGGACTCTCCTTGAATTCACCCCTCCACTTT. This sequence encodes CASSSGGLSLNSPLHF.

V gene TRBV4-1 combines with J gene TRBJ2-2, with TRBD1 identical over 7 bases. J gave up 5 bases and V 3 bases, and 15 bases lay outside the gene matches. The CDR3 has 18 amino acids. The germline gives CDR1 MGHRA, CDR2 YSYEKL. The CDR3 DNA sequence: TGCGCCAGCAGCCAGGGTGTGAGGGGGCGCCTGTTGACCGGGGAGCTGTTTTTT. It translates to CASSQGVRGRLLTGELFF.

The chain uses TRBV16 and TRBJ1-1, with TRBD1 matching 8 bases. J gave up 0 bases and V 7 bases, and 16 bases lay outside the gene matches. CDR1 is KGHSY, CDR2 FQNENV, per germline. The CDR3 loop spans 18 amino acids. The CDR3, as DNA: TGTGCCAGCATCGATCCGGATTACAGGGGGAGTTTGAACACTGAAGCTTTCTTT. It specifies CASIDPDYRGSLNTEAFF. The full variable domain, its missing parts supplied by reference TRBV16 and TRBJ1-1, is GEEVAQTPKHLVRGEGQKAKLYCAPIKGHSYVFWYQQVLKNEFKFLISFQNENVFDETGMPKERFSAKCLPNSPCSLEIQATKLEDSAVYFCASIDPDYRGSLNTEAFFGQGTRLTVV.

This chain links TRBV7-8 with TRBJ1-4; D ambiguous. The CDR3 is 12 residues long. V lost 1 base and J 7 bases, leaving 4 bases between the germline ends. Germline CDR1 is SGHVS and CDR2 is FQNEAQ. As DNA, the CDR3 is TGTGCCAGCAGCTTAGTTTCTGAAAAACTGTTTTTT. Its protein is CASSLVSEKLFF.

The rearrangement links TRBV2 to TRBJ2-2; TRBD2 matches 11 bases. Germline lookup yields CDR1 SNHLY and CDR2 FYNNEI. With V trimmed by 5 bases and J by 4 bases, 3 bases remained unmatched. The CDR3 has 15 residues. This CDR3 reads CASSFSGGATGELFF. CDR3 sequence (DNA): TGTGCCAGCAGTTTTAGCGGGGGGGCCACCGGGGAGCTGTTTTTT.

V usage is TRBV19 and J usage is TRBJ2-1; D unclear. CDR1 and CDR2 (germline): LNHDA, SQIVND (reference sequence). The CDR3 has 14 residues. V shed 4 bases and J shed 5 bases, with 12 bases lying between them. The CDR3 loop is CASSTGRSDNEQFF. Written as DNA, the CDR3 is TGTGCCAGTAGTACAGGACGATCCGACAATGAGCAGTTCTTC.

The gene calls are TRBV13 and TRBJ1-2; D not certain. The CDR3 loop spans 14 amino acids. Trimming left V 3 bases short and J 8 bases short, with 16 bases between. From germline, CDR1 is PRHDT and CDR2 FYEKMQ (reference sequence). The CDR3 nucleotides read TGTGCCAGCAGCTTCAGAAACCCACCAGGAGGCTACACCTTC. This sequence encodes CASSFRNPPGGYTF.

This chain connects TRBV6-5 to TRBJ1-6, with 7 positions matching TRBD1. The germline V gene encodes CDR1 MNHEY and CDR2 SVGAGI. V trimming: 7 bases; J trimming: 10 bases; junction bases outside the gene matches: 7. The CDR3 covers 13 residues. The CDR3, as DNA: TGTGCCAGCAAGACAGGGACTGGGTCACCCCTCCACTTT. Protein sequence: CASKTGTGSPLHF.

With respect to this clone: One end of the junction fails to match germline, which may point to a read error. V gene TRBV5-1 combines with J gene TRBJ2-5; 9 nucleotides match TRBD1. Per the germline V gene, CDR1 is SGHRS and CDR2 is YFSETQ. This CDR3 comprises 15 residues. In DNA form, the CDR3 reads TGCGCCAGCAGGTTGGGGGACAGGGTCCAAGAGACCCAGTACTTC. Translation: CASRLGDRVQETQYF.

Here the CDR3 reads CARQQEIRDYGYTF. DNA for the CDR3: TGTGCCAGACAGCAGGAGATTAGAGATTATGGCTACACCTTC. V is TRBV6-4 and J is TRBJ1-2; no clear D gene. This CDR3 has 14 amino acids. Germline-derived CDR1 and CDR2 are MRHNA and SNTAGT. Trimming left V 9 bases short and J 5 bases short, with 19 bases between.

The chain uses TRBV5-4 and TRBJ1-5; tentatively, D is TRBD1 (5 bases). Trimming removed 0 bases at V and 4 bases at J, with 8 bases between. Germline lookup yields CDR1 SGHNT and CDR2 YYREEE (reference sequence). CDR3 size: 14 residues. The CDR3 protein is CASSLGTPNQPQHF. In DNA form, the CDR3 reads TGTGCCAGCAGCTTGGGGACACCTAATCAGCCCCAGCATTTT.

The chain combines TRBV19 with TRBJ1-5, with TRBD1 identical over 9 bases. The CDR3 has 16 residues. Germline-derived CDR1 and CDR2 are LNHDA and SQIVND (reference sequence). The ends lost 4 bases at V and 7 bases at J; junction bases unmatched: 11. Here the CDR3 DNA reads TGTGCCAGTAGTAAATTACAGGGGGCGCGGGACCAGCCCCAGCATTTT. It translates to CASSKLQGARDQPQHF.

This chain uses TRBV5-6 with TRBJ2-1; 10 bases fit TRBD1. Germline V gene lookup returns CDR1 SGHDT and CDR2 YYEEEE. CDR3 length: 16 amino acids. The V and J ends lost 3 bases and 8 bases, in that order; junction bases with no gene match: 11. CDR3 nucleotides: TGTGCCAGCAGCTACACCGGGACAGGGGAATTCGATGAGCAGTTCTTC. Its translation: CASSYTGTGEFDEQFF. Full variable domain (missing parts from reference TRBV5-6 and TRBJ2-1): DAGVTQSPTHLIKTRGQQVTLRCSPKSGHDTVSWYQQALGQGPQFIFQYYEEEERQRGNFPDRFSGHQFPNYSSELNVNALLLGDSALYLCASSYTGTGEFDEQFFGPGTRLTVL.

CDR3 DNA: TGTGCCAGCTCACCGCGCCGGGACACTGAAGCTTTCTTT. Translated: CASSPRRDTEAFF. The genes are TRBV18 and TRBJ1-1; D is unclear. The V gene's germline CDR1 is KGHSH and CDR2 LQKENI. Trimming removed 3 bases from V and 3 bases from J, with 8 bases in between. The CDR3 sequence is 13 residues long. Based on the CDR3 plus reference TRBV18 and TRBJ1-1, the full variable domain is NAGVMQNPRHLVRRRGQEARLRCSPMKGHSHVYWYRQLPEEGLKFMVYLQKENIIDESGMPKERFSAEFPKEGPSILRIQQVVRGDSAAYFCASSPRRDTEAFFGQGTRLTVV.

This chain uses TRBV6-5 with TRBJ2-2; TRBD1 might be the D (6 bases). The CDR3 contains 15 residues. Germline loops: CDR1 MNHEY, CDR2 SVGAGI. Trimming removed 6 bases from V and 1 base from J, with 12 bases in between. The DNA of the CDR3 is TGTGCCAGCAGACCCGGGACACTGAACACCGGGGAGCTGTTTTTT. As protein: CASRPGTLNTGELFF.

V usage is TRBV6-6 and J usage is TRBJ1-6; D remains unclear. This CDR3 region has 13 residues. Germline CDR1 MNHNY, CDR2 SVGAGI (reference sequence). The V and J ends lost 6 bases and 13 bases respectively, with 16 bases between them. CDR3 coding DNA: TGTGCCAGCAGCCCCTCCTCCGGCCTCCCCCTCCACTTT. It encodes CASSPSSGLPLHF.

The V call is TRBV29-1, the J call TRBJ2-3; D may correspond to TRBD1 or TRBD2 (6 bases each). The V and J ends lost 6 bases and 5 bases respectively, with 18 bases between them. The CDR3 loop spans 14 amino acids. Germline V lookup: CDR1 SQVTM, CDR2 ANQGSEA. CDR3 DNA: TGCAGCGTCCAGCGGGTGGACAGATTAGATACGCAGTATTTT. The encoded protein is CSVQRVDRLDTQYF.

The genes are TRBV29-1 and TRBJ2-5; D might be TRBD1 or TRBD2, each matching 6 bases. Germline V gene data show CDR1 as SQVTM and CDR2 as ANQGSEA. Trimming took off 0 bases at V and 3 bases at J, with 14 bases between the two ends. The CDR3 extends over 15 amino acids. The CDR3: CSVEDRGGRKETQYF. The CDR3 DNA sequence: TGCAGCGTTGAAGATAGAGGGGGGCGCAAAGAGACCCAGTACTTC.

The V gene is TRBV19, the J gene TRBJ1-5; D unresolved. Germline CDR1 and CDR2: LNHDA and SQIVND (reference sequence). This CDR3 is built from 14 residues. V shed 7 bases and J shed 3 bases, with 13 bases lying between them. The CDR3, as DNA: TGTGCCAGTAATGGGAACGAGTTCAATCAGCCCCAGCATTTT. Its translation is CASNGNEFNQPQHF. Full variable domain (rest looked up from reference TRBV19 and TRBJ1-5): DGGITQSPKYLFRKEGQNVTLSCEQNLNHDAMYWYRQDPGQGLRLIYYSQIVNDFQKGDIAEGYSVSREKKESFPLTVTSAQKNPTAFYLCASNGNEFNQPQHFGDGTRLSIL.

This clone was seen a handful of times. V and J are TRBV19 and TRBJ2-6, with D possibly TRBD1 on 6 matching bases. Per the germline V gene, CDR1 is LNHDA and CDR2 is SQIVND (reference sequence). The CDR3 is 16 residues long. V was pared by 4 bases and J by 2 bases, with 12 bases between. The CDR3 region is CASSTTGFPGANVLTF. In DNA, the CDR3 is TGTGCCAGTAGTACCACAGGGTTCCCTGGGGCCAACGTCCTGACTTTC.